A single count supports the clone carrying this T cell receptor beta chain. Generated by immunoSEQ multiplex PCR, the TCRdb table keeps only in-frame clones and is missing some. The table includes under 45,000 clones, around 83% detected once. This entry is derived from a study of blood T cell repertoires in COVID-19. This CDR3 region has 13 residues. CDR1 SNHLY and CDR2 FYNNEI come from the germline V gene. V lost 8 bases to trimming and J lost 4 bases; unmatched junction nucleotides: 6. The rearrangement uses TRBV2 and TRBJ1-1; 8 bases fit TRBD1. This TCR was sampled from a woman aged 80 or over with active or convalescent COVID-19. Sequences were obtained from peripheral blood. This chain's CDR3 is CASWQGAGTEAFF. CDR3 sequence (DNA): TGTGCCAGCTGGCAGGGGGCGGGCACTGAAGCTTTCTTT.